This T cell receptor (beta chain) was documented in a study of blood T cell repertoires in COVID-19. The V gene lost 0 bases and the J gene lost 4 bases, with 7 bases spanning the gap. The CDR3 has 13 amino acids. CDR1 and CDR2 (germline): SGHKS, YYEKEE (reference sequence). This table comes from immunoSEQ multiplex PCR, and its TCRdb copy is limited to in-frame clones, with some not included. This table has about 81,000 clones, approximately 86% appearing once. The sequence was obtained from a woman older than 75 with acute or convalescent COVID-19. The sample taken for sequencing was peripheral blood. J is TRBJ1-1 and V is TRBV5-5, with no clear D. The CDR3 DNA reads TGTGCCAGCAGCTTGGAAGTCAGCACTGAAGCTTTCTTT. Its protein is CASSLEVSTEAFF.